This T cell receptor beta chain was documented in a study of tumor and adjacent non-tumor tissue in lung cancer. Study overall: There were around 11 adenocarcinoma, a couple of squamous cell carcinoma and 1 small cell lung cancer cases.

On this clonotype: A much larger clone lies a single base off, so this may be a read error.

Three rounds of nested PCR, following a modified ARM-PCR protocol, produced the TCRbeta library. In TCRdb, the multiplex PCR reads were re-called with MiXCR into one record per CDR3 protein. The sample contains 95,000 to 150,000 distinct CDR3 sequences, approximately 66% of which appear only once. With 7 bases removed from V and 1 base from J, the gap between germline ends came to 11 bases. CDR1 SQVTM and CDR2 ANQGSEA come from the germline V gene. This CDR3 has 13 residues. RNA was extracted from bulk tissue without any cell sorting. The sample taken for sequencing was lung tumor tissue. This sequence was found in a man aged 25 to 45 with non-small cell lung cancer. The V call is TRBV29-1, the J call TRBJ2-1; weak D call: TRBD1 (5 bases). The CDR3: CSAQDRSYNEQFF. In DNA, the CDR3 is TGCAGCGCACAGGACCGGTCCTACAATGAGCAGTTCTTC.